The sequence of this T cell receptor beta chain was determined in a study of control samples from healthy donors and cancer patients. Sequencing used immunoSEQ multiplex PCR; TCRdb keeps in-frame clones, though not all of them. The sample yields about 90,000 clones, approximately 95% seen once. The V end was cut by 6 bases, the J end by 3 bases, with 11 bases between. The CDR3 is made up of 13 amino acids. Looked up from germline, CDR1 is SGHAT and CDR2 is FQNNGV. The V gene is TRBV11-2, the J gene TRBJ1-2; tentatively, D is TRBD1 (6 bases). The source material was blood. The receptor's source is a woman aged 25 to 39 in good health. CDR3 amino acids: CASRPTGYYGYTF. The CDR3 coding sequence is TGTGCCAGCAGACCAACAGGGTACTATGGCTACACCTTC.